These T cell receptor beta chains were read from a single sample in a study of blood T cell repertoires in COVID-19. Clones were read by immunoSEQ multiplex PCR, and TCRdb kept only the in-frame ones, dropping some. This table has some 180,000 clones, under 90% appearing once. Sample: peripheral blood. Every receptor here comes from a man aged 55 to 69 with acute or convalescent COVID-19. Each CDR3 is given with its conserved first and last residue. A D gene is named only where the DNA matches it firmly. Clone size is shown for a subset of rows, as once, few, many or a class of expanded clone.

CDR3: CASSLFQGGGSNQPQHF
DNA: TGTGCCAGCAGTTTATTTCAGGGCGGGGGTAGCAATCAGCCCCAGCATTTT
V: TRBV28
size: .
J: TRBJ1-5
D: .

CDR3: CASSIRTSGIYNEQFF
DNA: TGCGCCAGCAGCATCCGGACTAGCGGGATTTACAATGAGCAGTTCTTC
V: TRBV5-1
size: .
J: TRBJ2-1
D: TRBD2

CDR3: CASSSRTGENYGYTF
DNA: TGTGCCAGCAGCTCCCGGACAGGGGAAAACTATGGCTACACCTTC
V: TRBV7-2
size: .
J: TRBJ1-2
D: TRBD1

CDR3: CARSLGGLGATFLRNYGYTF
DNA: TGTGCCAGAAGCTTGGGTGGTCTGGGGGCCACATTCCTCAGGAACTATGGCTACACCTTC
V: TRBV5-3
size: .
J: TRBJ1-2
D: .

CDR3: CASSQVWRGAYNEQFF
DNA: TGTGCCAGCAGCCAAGTCTGGCGGGGGGCCTACAATGAGCAGTTCTTC
V: TRBV4-2
size: .
J: TRBJ2-1
D: TRBD2

CDR3: CASSLGLGGYNEQFF
DNA: TGTGCCAGCAGCTTAGGACTAGGGGGGTACAATGAGCAGTTCTTC
V: TRBV7-3
size: many
J: TRBJ2-1
D: .

CDR3: CASSLVRRPRVFF
DNA: TGTGCCAGCAGCTTAGTCCGGAGACCCCGAGTATTCTTC
V: TRBV11-2
size: .
J: TRBJ2-1
D: .

CDR3: CAISESGGDTGELFF
DNA: TGTGCCATCAGTGAGTCCGGGGGGGACACCGGGGAGCTGTTTTTT
V: TRBV10-3
size: .
J: TRBJ2-2
D: TRBD2

CDR3: CASSDTGNQPQHF
DNA: TGTGCCAGCAGTGATACAGGGAATCAGCCCCAGCATTTT
V: TRBV2
size: .
J: TRBJ1-5
D: .

CDR3: CASSVTGTEDEQFF
DNA: TGTGCCAGCAGTGTAACAGGGACGGAGGATGAGCAGTTCTTC
V: TRBV2
size: .
J: TRBJ2-1
D: .

CDR3: CASTDRGIEQYF
DNA: TGTGCCAGCACGGACAGGGGTATAGAGCAGTACTTC
V: TRBV25-1
size: .
J: TRBJ2-7
D: TRBD1

CDR3: CASSLTASAHNEQFF
DNA: TGCGCCAGCAGTTTGACGGCTAGCGCCCACAATGAGCAGTTCTTC
V: TRBV5-1
size: .
J: TRBJ2-1
D: .

CDR3: CASRVTSTDTQYF
DNA: TGTGCCAGCAGAGTAACTAGCACAGATACGCAGTATTTT
V: TRBV12-3/TRBV12-4
size: .
J: TRBJ2-3
D: .

CDR3: CASSDQGGSEAFF
DNA: TGTGCCAGCAGTGATCAGGGGGGCTCTGAAGCTTTCTTT
V: TRBV6-1
size: .
J: TRBJ1-1
D: TRBD1

CDR3: CASSYSTTGGNSPLHF
DNA: TGTGCCAGCAGTTACTCGACCACAGGGGGGAATTCACCCCTCCACTTT
V: TRBV6-2/TRBV6-3
size: .
J: TRBJ1-6
D: TRBD1

CDR3: CASSIASRAGNEQFF
DNA: TGTGCCAGTAGTATAGCTTCCAGGGCGGGGAATGAGCAGTTCTTC
V: TRBV19
size: few
J: TRBJ2-1
D: .

CDR3: CATVSGRSYNEQFF
DNA: TGTGCCACCGTGAGCGGGAGGTCCTACAATGAGCAGTTCTTC
V: TRBV19
size: .
J: TRBJ2-1
D: TRBD2

CDR3: CATSDFGTGFTDTQYF
DNA: TGTGCCACCAGTGATTTCGGGACAGGGTTCACAGATACGCAGTATTTT
V: TRBV24-1
size: .
J: TRBJ2-3
D: TRBD1

CDR3: CASSTTAGGSQPQHF
DNA: TGTGCCAGTAGTACCACAGCGGGAGGGAGTCAGCCCCAGCATTTT
V: TRBV19
size: .
J: TRBJ1-5
D: .

CDR3: CAWSSGAKNIQYF
DNA: TGTGCCTGGAGTTCCGGGGCCAAAAACATTCAGTACTTC
V: TRBV30
size: .
J: TRBJ2-4
D: .

CDR3: CASTGQVNTNTEAFF
DNA: TGTGCCAGCACGGGACAGGTGAATACGAACACTGAAGCTTTCTTT
V: TRBV6-5
size: .
J: TRBJ1-1
D: TRBD1

CDR3: CASSPTQENTEAFF
DNA: TGTGCCAGCAGTCCCACCCAGGAGAACACTGAAGCTTTCTTT
V: TRBV25-1
size: .
J: TRBJ1-1
D: .

CDR3: CASSADGGRGNTIYF
DNA: TGTGCCAGCAGCGCCGACGGGGGACGAGGAAACACCATATATTTT
V: TRBV7-3
size: few
J: TRBJ1-3
D: .

CDR3: CASSSGLAGPYEQYF
DNA: TGTGCCAGCAGCTCGGGACTAGCGGGACCATACGAGCAGTACTTC
V: TRBV7-3
size: once
J: TRBJ2-7
D: TRBD2

CDR3: CASSQGQAFFYGYTF
DNA: TGTGCCAGCAGCCAAGGACAGGCCTTTTTCTATGGCTACACCTTC
V: TRBV9
size: .
J: TRBJ1-2
D: TRBD1

CDR3: CASSFTGLDTEAFF
DNA: TGTGCCAGCAGTTTCACCGGACTCGACACTGAAGCTTTCTTT
V: TRBV6-5
size: .
J: TRBJ1-1
D: .

CDR3: CASSLGDQETQYF
DNA: TGCGCCAGCAGCTTAGGAGACCAAGAGACCCAGTACTTC
V: TRBV5-1
size: .
J: TRBJ2-5
D: .

CDR3: CASSDEWLAGGPNEQFF
DNA: TGTGCCAGCAGTGACGAGTGGTTAGCGGGAGGGCCCAATGAGCAGTTCTTC
V: TRBV6-4
size: .
J: TRBJ2-1
D: TRBD2